This record looks at one T cell receptor beta chain sequence and its context. These data originate in a study of blood T cells in healthy people across ages. J was trimmed by 5 bases and V by 1 base; bases with no gene match: 13. CDR1 and CDR2 from the germline V gene are SGHDT and YYEEEE. The CDR3 sequence is 17 residues long. Next came a second PCR, run for roughly 6 to 11 cycles, which used a sample-barcoded 5' primer along with a J-beta primer mix. Paired-end reads containing CDR3 totaled no fewer than 3 million for each sample. TCRdb used MiXCR to reprocess the 5' RACE reads, holding one entry per CDR3 protein. The sample includes roughly 560,000 distinct CDR3 sequences, around 24% of them seen just once. This same sample was also part of a study on T cells of mothers and their children. From that study: Study donors consisted of a few healthy Caucasian mothers and their six children. Slightly higher overlap, not significant, was seen in related mother-child pairs than in unrelated pairs.

The TCR originated in a boy younger than 18 in good health. Sequenced: blood. This chain uses TRBV5-6 with TRBJ2-5; 8 nucleotides match TRBD1. CDR3 DNA sequence: TGTGCCAGCAGCTTGAAAGTTGGGACAGGTTTGACCGAGACCCAGTACTTC. Translating it yields CASSLKVGTGLTETQYF.